The present T cell receptor beta chain was sequenced within a study of OX40 agonist ivuxolimab in advanced cancers. Study-level results: At 0.1-3.0 mg/kg, partial responders had clonal expansion among the lowest observed.

V was cut by 4 bases and J by 7 bases, with 11 bases left in between. Looked up from germline, CDR1 is MNHEY and CDR2 is SMNVEV (reference sequence). This CDR3 is 13 amino acids long. The investigators sampled blood at baseline, at cycle 4 day 1, and at cycle 7 day 1. Concerning this clone itself: Antigen: not known.

TCRdb's copy holds only in-frame clones and misses some; the assay was immunoSEQ multiplex PCR. The sample carries over 70,000 clones, 75% to 90% recorded once. Specimen: CD4+ or CD8+ T cells sorted from blood, collected in a trial of the OX40 agonist ivuxolimab. V usage is TRBV27 and J usage is TRBJ1-5; TRBD1 might be the D (5 bases). This receptor was obtained from an adult with an advanced solid tumor such as melanoma, head and neck, liver or kidney cancer. CDR3: CASSSRASQPQHF. The CDR3 nucleotides read TGTGCCAGCAGTTCCAGGGCCTCCCAGCCCCAGCATTTT.